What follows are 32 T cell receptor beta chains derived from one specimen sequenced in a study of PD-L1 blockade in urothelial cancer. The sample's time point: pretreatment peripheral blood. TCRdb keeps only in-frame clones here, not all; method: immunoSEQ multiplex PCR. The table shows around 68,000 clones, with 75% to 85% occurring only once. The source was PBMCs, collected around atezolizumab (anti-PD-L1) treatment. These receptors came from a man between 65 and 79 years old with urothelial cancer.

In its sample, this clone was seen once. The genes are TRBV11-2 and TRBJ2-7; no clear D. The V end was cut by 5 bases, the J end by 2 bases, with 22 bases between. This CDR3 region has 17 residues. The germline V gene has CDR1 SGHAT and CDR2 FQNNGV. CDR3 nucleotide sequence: TGTGCCAGCAGCGCACGATCACCTCATCTTACTACCTACGAGCAGTACTTC. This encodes CASSARSPHLTTYEQYF.

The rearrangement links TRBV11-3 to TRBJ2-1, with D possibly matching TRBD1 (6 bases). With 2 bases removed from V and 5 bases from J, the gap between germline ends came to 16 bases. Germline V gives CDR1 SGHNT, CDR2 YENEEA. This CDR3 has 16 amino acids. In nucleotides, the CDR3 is TGTGCCAGCAGCTTAAGTGGGCAGGGGATAGACAATGAGCAGTTCTTC. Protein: CASSLSGQGIDNEQFF. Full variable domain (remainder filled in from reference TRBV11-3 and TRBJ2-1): EAGVVQSPRYKIIEKKQPVAFWCNPISGHNTLYWYLQNLGQGPELLIRYENEEAVDDSQLPKDRFSAERLKGVDSTLKIQPAELGDSAVYLCASSLSGQGIDNEQFFGPGTRLTVL.

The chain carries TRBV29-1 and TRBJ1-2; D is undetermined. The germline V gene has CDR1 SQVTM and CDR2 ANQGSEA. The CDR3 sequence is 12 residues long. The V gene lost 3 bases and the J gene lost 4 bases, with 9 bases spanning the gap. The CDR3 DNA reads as TGCAGCGTTGAGGGAGAGGGCTATGGCTACACCTTC. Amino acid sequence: CSVEGEGYGYTF.

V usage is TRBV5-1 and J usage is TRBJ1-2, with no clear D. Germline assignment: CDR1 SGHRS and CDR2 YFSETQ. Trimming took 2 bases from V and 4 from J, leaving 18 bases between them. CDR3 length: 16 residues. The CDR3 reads CASSFSGGSEGYGYTF. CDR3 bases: TGCGCCAGCAGCTTTTCGGGTGGTTCGGAGGGCTATGGCTACACCTTC.

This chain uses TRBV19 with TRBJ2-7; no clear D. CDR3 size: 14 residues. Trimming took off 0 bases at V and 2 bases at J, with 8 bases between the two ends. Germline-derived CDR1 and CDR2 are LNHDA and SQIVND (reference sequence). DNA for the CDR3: TGTGCCAGTAGTATAGAGGCAGGCCCCTACGAGCAGTACTTC. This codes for CASSIEAGPYEQYF.

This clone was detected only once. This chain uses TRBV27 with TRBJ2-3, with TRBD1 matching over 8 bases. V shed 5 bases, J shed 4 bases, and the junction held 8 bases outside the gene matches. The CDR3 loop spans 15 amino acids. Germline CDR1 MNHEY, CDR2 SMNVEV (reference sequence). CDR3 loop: CASSPRQGYSDTQYF. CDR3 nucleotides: TGTGCCAGCAGTCCTCGACAGGGGTACTCAGATACGCAGTATTTT.

DNA of the CDR3: TGTGCCAGCAGTGAATCGCGGGACAGGGTGGACTATGGCTACACCTTC. It translates to CASSESRDRVDYGYTF. The chain couples TRBV2 to TRBJ1-2; TRBD1 matches 9 bases. Germline CDR1 is SNHLY and CDR2 is FYNNEI. This CDR3 region has 16 residues. With V trimmed by 2 bases and J by 3 bases, 7 bases remained unmatched. The full variable domain, completed using reference TRBV2 and TRBJ1-2, is EPEVTQTPSHQVTQMGQEVILRCVPISNHLYFYWYRQILGQKVEFLVSFYNNEISEKSEIFDDQFSVERPDGSNFTLKIRSTKLEDSAMYFCASSESRDRVDYGYTFGSGTRLTVV.

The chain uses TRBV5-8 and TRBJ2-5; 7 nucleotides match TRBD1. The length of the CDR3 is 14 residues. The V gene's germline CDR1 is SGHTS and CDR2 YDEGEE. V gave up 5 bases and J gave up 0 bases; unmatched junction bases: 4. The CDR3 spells CASSLTGNQETQYF. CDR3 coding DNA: TGTGCCAGCAGTCTGACAGGGAACCAAGAGACCCAGTACTTC.

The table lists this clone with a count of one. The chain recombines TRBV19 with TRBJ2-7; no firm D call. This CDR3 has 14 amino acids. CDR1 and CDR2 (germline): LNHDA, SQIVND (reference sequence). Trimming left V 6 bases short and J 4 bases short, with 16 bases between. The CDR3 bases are TGTGCCAGTAGCGCCGATCCCTCAACTTACGAGCAGTACTTC. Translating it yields CASSADPSTYEQYF.

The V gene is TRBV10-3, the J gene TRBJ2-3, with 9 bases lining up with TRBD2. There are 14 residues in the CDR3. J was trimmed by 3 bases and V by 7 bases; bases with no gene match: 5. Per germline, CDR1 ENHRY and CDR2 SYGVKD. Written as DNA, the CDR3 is TGTGCCATCAAGGGAGCGGGAGGAACAGATACGCAGTATTTT. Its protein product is CAIKGAGGTDTQYF.

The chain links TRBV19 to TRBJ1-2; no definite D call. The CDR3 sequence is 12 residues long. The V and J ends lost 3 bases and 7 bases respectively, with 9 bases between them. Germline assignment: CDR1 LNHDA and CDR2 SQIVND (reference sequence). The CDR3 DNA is TGTGCCAGTAGTATGGGAGTTGGTGGCTACACCTTC. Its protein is CASSMGVGGYTF.

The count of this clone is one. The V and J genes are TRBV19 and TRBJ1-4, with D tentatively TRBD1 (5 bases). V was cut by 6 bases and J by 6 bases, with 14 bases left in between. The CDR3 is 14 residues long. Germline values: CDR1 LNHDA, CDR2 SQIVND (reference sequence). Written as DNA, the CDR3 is TGTGCCAGTAGCCCCCGGGGCGGGGATGAAAAACTGTTTTTT. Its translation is CASSPRGGDEKLFF.

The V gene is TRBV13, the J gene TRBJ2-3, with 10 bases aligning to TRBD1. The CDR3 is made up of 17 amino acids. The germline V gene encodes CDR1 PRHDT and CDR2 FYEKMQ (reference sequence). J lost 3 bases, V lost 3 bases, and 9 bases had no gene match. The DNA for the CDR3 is TGTGCCAGCAGCTTTTACGACAGGGGGCACATGACAGATACGCAGTATTTT. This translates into CASSFYDRGHMTDTQYF. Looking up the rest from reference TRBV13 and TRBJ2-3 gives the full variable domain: AAGVIQSPRHLIKEKRETATLKCYPIPRHDTVYWYQQGPGQDPQFLISFYEKMQSDKGSIPDRFSAQQFSDYHSELNMSSLELGDSALYFCASSFYDRGHMTDTQYFGPGTRLTVL.

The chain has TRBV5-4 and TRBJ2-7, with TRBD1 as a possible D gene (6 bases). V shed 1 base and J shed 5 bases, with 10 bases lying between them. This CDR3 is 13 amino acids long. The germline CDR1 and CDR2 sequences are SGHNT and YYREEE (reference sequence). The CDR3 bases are TGTGCCAGCAGCTTGCAGACAGGTCACGAGCAGTACTTC. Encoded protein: CASSLQTGHEQYF. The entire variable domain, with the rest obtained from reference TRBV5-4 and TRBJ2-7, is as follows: ETGVTQSPTHLIKTRGQQVTLRCSSQSGHNTVSWYQQALGQGPQFIFQYYREEENGRGNFPPRFSGLQFPNYSSELNVNALELDDSALYLCASSLQTGHEQYFGPGTRLTVT.

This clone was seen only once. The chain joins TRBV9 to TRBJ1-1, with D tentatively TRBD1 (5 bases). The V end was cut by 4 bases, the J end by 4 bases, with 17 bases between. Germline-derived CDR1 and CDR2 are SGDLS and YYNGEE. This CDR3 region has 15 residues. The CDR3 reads CASSTRGGIVTEAFF. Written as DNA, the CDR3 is TGTGCCAGCAGCACACGGGGGGGGATAGTCACTGAAGCTTTCTTT.

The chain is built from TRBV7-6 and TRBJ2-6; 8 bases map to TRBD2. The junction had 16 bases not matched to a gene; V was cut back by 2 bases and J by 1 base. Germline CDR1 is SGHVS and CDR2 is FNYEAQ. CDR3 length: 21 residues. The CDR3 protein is CASSLRPEKLAEASGANVLTF. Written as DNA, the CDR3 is TGTGCCAGCAGCTTACGTCCGGAAAAACTAGCGGAGGCGTCTGGGGCCAACGTCCTGACTTTC.

The CDR3 nucleotides are TGTGCCAGCAGCTTGGCGGGAGGGAAAAACATTCAGTACTTC. Translating it yields CASSLAGGKNIQYF. The chain couples TRBV5-6 to TRBJ2-4, with TRBD2 matching over 8 bases. Germline CDR1 and CDR2: SGHDT and YYEEEE. Germline trimming cut 0 bases from V and 4 bases from J; bases unmatched to any gene: 0. The length of the CDR3 is 14 residues.

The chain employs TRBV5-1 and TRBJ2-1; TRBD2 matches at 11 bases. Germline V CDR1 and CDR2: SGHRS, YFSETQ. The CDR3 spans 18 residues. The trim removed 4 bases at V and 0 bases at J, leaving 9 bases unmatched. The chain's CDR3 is CASSPGTSGQSSYNEQFF. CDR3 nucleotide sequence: TGCGCCAGCAGCCCTGGGACTAGCGGACAGAGCTCCTACAATGAGCAGTTCTTC.

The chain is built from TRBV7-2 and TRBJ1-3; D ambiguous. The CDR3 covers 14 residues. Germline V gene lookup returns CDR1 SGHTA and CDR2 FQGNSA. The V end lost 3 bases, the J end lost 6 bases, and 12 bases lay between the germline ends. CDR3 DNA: TGTGCCAGCAGCTTCGGGATTCCTTTAAACACCATATATTTT. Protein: CASSFGIPLNTIYF.

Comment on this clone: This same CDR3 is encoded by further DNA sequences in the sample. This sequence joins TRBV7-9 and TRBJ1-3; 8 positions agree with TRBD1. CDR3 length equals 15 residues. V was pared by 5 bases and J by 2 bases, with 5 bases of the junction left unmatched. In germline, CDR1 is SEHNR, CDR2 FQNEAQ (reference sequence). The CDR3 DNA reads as TGTGCCAGCAGCAGGCAGGGGGCGGCTGGAAACACCATATATTTT. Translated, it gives CASSRQGAAGNTIYF.

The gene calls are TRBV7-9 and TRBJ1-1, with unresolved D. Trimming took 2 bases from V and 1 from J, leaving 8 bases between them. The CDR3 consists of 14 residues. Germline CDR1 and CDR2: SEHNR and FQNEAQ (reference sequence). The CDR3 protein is CASSLTEGNTEAFF. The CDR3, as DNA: TGTGCCAGCAGCTTAACAGAAGGGAACACTGAAGCTTTCTTT.

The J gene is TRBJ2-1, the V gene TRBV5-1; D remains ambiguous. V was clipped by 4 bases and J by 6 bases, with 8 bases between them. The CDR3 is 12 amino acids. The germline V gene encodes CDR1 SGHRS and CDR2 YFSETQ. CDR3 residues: CASSDSGNEQFF. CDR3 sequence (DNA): TGCGCCAGCAGCGATTCAGGCAATGAGCAGTTCTTC.

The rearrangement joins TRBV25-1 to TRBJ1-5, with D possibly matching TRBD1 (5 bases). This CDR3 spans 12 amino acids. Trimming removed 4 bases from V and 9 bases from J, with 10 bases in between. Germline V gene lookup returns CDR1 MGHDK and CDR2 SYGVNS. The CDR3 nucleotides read TGTGCCAGCAGTGTTGGGGGGGGGCCCCAGCATTTT. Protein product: CASSVGGGPQHF. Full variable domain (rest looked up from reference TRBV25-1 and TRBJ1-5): EADIYQTPRYLVIGTGKKITLECSQTMGHDKMYWYQQDPGMELHLIHYSYGVNSTEKGDLSSESTVSRIRTEHFPLTLESARPSHTSQYLCASSVGGGPQHFGDGTRLSIL.

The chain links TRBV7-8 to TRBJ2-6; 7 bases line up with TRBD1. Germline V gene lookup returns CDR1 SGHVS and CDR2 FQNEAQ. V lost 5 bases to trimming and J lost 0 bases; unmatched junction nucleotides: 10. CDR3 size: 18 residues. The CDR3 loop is CASSTGRTGYSGANVLTF. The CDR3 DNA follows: TGTGCCAGCAGCACCGGTCGGACAGGATACTCTGGGGCCAACGTCCTGACTTTC.

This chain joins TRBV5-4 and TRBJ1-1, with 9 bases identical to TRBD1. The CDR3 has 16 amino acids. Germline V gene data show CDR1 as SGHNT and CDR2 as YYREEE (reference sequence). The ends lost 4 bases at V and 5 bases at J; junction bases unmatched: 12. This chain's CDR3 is CASSPPTGTGRTEAFF. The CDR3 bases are TGTGCCAGCAGCCCACCGACCGGGACAGGGAGGACTGAAGCTTTCTTT.

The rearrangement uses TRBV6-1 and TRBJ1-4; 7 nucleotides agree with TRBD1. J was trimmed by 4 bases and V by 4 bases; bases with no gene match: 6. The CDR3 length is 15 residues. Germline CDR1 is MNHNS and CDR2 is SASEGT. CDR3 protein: CASSVTRDSNEKLFF. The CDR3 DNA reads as TGTGCCAGCAGTGTAACCCGGGACAGTAATGAAAAACTGTTTTTT.

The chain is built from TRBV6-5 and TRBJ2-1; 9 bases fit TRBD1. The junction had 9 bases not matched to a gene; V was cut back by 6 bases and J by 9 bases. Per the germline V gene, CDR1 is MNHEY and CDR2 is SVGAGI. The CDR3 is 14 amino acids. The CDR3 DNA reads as TGTGCCAGCAGCCCCGGGACAGGGTTTGGTGAGCAGTTCTTC. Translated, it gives CASSPGTGFGEQFF.

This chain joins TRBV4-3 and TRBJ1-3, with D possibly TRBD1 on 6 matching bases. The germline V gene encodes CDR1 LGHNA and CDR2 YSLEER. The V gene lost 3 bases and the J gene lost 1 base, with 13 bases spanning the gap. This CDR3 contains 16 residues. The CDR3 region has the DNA TGCGCCAGCAGCCACAACCTAGGGGGTTCTGGAAACACCATATATTTT. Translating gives CASSHNLGGSGNTIYF.

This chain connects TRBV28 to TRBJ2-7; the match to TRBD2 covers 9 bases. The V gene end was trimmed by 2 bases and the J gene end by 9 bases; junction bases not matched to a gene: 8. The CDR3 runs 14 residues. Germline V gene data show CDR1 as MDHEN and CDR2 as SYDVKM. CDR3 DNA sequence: TGTGCCAGCAGTTTAACCAGCGGGAGGTCTGCGCAGTACTTC. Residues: CASSLTSGRSAQYF.

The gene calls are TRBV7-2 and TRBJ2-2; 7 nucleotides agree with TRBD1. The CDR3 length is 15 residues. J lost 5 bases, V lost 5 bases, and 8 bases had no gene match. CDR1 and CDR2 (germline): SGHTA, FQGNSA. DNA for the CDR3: TGTGCCAGCAGCCCGATGATGACAGGGACCGGGGAGCTGTTTTTT. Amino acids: CASSPMMTGTGELFF.

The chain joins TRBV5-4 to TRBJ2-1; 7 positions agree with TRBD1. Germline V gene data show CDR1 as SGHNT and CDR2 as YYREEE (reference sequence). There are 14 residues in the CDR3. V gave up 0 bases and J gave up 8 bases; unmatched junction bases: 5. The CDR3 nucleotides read TGTGCCAGCAGCTTGGTCACAGGGGACGATGAGCAGTTCTTC. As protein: CASSLVTGDDEQFF. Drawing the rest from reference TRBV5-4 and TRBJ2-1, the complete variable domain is ETGVTQSPTHLIKTRGQQVTLRCSSQSGHNTVSWYQQALGQGPQFIFQYYREEENGRGNFPPRFSGLQFPNYSSELNVNALELDDSALYLCASSLVTGDDEQFFGPGTRLTVL.

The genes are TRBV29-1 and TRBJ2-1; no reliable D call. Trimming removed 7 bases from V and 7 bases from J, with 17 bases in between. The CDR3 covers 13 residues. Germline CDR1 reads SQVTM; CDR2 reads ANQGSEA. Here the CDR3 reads CSAPRVDENEQFF. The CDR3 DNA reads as TGCAGCGCCCCTCGGGTCGATGAGAATGAGCAGTTCTTC.